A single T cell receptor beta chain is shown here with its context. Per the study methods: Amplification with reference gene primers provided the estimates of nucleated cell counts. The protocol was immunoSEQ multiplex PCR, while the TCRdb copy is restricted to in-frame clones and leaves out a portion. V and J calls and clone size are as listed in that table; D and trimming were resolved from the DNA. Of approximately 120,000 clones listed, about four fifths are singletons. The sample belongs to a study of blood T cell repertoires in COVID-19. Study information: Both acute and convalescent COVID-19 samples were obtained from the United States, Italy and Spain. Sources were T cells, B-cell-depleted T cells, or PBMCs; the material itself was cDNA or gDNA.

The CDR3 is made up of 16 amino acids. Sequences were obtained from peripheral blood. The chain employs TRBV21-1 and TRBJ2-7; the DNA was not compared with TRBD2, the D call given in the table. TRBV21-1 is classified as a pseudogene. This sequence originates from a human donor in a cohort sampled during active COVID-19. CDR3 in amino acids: CASSTFIAGMPYEQYF. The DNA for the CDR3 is TGTGCCAGCAGCACCTTCATAGCGGGGATGCCCTACGAGCAGTACTTC.